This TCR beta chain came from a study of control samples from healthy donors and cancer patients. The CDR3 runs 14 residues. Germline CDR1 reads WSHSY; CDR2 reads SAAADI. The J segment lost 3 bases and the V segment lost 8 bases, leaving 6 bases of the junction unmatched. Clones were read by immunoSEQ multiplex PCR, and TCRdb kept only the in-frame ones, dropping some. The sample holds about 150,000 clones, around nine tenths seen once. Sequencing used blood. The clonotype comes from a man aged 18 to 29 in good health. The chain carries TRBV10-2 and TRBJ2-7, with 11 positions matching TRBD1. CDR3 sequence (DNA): TGCGCCAGCGGCCCTGGGACAGGGGGCTACGAGCAGTACTTC. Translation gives CASGPGTGGYEQYF.